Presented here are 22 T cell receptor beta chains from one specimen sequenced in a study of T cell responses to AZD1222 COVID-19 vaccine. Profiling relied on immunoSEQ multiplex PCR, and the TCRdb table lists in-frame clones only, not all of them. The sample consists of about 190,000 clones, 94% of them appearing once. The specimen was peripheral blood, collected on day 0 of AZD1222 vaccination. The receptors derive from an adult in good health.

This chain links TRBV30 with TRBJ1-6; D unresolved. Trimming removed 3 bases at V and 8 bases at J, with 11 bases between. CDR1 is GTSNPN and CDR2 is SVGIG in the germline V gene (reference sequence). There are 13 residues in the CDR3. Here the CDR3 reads CAWSVPGDSPLHF. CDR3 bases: TGTGCCTGGAGCGTGCCGGGAGATTCACCCCTCCACTTT.

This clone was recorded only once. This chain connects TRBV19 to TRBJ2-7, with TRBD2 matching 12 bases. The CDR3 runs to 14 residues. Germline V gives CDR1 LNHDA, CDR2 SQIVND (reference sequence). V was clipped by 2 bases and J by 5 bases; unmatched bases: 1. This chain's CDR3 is CASSIRTSGNEQYF. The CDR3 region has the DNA TGTGCCAGTAGTATAAGGACTAGCGGGAACGAGCAGTACTTC.

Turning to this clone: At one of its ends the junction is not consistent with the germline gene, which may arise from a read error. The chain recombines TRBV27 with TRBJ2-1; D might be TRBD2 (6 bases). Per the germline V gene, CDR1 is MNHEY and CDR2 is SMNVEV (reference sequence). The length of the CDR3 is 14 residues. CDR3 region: CASSSRDLTNQQFF. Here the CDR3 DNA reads TGTGCCAGCAGTTCACGGGACTTAACCAATCAGCAGTTCTTC.

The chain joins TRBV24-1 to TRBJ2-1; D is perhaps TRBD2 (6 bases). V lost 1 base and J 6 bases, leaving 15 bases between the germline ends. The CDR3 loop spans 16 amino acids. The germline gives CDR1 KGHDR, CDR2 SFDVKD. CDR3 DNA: TGTGCCACCAGTGATTTTCGGGAGCCCCAGGGCAATGAGCAGTTCTTC. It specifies CATSDFREPQGNEQFF.

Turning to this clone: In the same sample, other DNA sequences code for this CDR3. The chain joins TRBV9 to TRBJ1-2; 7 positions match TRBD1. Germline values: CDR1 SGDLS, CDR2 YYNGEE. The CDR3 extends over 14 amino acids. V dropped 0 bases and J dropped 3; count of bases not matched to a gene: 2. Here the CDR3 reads CASSVAGGDYGYTF. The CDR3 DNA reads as TGTGCCAGCAGCGTAGCAGGGGGTGACTATGGCTACACCTTC.

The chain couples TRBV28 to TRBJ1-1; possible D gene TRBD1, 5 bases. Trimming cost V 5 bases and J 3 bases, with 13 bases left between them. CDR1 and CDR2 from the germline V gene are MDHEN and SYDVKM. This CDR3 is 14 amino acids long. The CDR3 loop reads CASSLIGGYTEAFF. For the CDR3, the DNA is TGTGCCAGCAGTCTCATTGGGGGGTACACTGAAGCTTTCTTT.

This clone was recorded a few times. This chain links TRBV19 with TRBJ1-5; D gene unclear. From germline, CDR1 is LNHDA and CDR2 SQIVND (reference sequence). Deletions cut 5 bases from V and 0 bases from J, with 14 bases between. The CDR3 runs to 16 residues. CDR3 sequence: CASSAPIGNSNQPQHF. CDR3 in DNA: TGTGCCAGTAGTGCCCCGATAGGGAATAGCAATCAGCCCCAGCATTTT.

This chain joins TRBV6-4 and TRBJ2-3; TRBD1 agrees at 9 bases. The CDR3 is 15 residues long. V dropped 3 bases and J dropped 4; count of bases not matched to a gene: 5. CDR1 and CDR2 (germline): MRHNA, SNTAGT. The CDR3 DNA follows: TGTGCCAGCAGTGAAGGCACAGGGGGCCCAGATACGCAGTATTTT. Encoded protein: CASSEGTGGPDTQYF.

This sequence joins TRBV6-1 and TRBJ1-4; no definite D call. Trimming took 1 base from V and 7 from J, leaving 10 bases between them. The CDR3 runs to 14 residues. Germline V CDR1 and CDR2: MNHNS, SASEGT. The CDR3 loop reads CASSEGVKGEKLFF. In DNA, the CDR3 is TGTGCCAGCAGTGAAGGGGTGAAGGGTGAAAAACTGTTTTTT.

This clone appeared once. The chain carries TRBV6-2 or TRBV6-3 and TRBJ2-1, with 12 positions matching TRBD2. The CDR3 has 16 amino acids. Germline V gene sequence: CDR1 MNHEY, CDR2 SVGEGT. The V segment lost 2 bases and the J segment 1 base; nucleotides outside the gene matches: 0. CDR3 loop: CASSYLAGGSYNEQFF. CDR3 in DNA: TGTGCCAGCAGTTACCTAGCGGGAGGGTCCTACAATGAGCAGTTCTTC.

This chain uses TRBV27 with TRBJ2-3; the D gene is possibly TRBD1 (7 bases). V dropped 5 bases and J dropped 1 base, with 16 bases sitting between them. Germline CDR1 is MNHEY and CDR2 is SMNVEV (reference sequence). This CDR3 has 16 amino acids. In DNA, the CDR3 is TGTGCCAGCAGTGTCTCAGGGGGGAGCGGCACAGATACGCAGTATTTT. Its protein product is CASSVSGGSGTDTQYF.

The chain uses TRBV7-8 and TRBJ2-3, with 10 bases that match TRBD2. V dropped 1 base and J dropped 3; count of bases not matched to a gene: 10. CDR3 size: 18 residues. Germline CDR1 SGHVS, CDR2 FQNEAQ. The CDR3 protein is CASSLGIPSGSWTDTQYF. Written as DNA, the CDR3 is TGTGCCAGCAGCTTAGGTATCCCTAGCGGGAGTTGGACAGATACGCAGTATTTT.

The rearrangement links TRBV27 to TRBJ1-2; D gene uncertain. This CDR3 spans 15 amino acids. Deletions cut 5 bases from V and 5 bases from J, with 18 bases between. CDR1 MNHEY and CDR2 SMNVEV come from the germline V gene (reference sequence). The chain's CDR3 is CASSRAGPGKYGYTF. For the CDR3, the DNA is TGTGCCAGCAGTCGAGCCGGGCCGGGCAAATATGGCTACACCTTC.

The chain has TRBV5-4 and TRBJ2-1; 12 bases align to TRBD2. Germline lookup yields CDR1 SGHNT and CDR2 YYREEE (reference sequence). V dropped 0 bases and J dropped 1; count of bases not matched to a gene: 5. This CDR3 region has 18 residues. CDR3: CASSLVTSGRLSYNEQFF. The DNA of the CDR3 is TGTGCCAGCAGCTTGGTTACTAGCGGGAGGCTATCCTACAATGAGCAGTTCTTC.

CDR3 amino acids: CASSLSGISYNEQFF. CDR3 bases: TGTGCCAGCAGCTTGAGCGGGATCTCCTACAATGAGCAGTTCTTC. V usage is TRBV3-1 (or the pseudogene TRBV3-2) and J usage is TRBJ2-1, with 7 nucleotides matching TRBD2. The junction had 4 bases not matched to a gene; V was cut back by 5 bases and J by 0 bases. The CDR3 loop spans 15 amino acids. CDR1 and CDR2 (germline): LGHDT, YNNKEL (reference sequence).

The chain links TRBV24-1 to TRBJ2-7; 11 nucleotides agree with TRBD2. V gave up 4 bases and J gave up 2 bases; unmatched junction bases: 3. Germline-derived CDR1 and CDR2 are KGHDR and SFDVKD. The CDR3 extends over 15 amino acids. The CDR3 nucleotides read TGTGCCACCAGTGACCCACTAGCGGGGGCCTACGAGCAGTACTTC. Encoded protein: CATSDPLAGAYEQYF.

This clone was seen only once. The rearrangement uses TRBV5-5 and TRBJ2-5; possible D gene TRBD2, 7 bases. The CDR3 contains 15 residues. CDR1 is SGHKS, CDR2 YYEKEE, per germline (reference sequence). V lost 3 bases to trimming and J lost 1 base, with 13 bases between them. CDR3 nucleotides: TGTGCCAGCAGCTGGGTCGGGGGGCCCCAAGAGACCCAGTACTTC. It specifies CASSWVGGPQETQYF. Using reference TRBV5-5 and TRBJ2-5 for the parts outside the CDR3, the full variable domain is DAGVTQSPTHLIKTRGQQVTLRCSPISGHKSVSWYQQVLGQGPQFIFQYYEKEERGRGNFPDRFSARQFPNYSSELNVNALLLGDSALYLCASSWVGGPQETQYFGPGTRLLVL.

The CDR3 sequence is CASREGAVSSSGNTIYF. The CDR3, as DNA: TGTGCCAGCAGGGAGGGGGCGGTCTCGAGCTCTGGAAACACCATATATTTT. The chain employs TRBV25-1 and TRBJ1-3; 7 bases map to TRBD1. Trimming at V came to 6 bases and at J to 0 bases, leaving 11 bases not matched to a gene. Germline V gene sequence: CDR1 MGHDK, CDR2 SYGVNS. This CDR3 has 17 residues.

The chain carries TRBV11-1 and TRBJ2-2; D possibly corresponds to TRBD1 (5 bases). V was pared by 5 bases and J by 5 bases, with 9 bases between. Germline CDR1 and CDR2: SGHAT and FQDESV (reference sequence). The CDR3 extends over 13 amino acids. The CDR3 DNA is TGTGCCAGCAGCCTCGACAGAACCGGGGAGCTGTTTTTT. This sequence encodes CASSLDRTGELFF.

The CDR3 is CASSFSGSYEQYF. CDR3 DNA: TGTGCCAGCAGTTTTTCGGGGTCCTACGAGCAGTACTTC. This chain connects TRBV6-4 to TRBJ2-7; tentative D call: TRBD2 (5 bases). CDR3 size: 13 residues. V lost 5 bases to trimming and J lost 1 base, with 9 bases between them. Germline V gene data show CDR1 as MRHNA and CDR2 as SNTAGT.

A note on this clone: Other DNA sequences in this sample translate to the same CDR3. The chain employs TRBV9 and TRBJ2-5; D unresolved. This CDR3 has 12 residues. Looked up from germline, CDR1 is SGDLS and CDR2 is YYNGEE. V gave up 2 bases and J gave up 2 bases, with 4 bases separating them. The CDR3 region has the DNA TGTGCCAGCAGCGTCGGTCAAGAGACCCAGTACTTC. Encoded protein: CASSVGQETQYF. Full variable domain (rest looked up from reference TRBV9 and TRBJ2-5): DSGVTQTPKHLITATGQRVTLRCSPRSGDLSVYWYQQSLDQGLQFLIQYYNGEERAKGNILERFSAQQFPDLHSELNLSSLELGDSALYFCASSVGQETQYFGPGTRLLVL.

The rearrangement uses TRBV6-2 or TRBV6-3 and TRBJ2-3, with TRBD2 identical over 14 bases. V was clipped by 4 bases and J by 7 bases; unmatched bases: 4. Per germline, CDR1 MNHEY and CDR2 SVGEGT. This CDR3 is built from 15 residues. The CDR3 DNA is TGTGCCAGCAGTTCTGGGACTAGCGGGGGACATACGCAGTATTTT. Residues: CASSSGTSGGHTQYF.